This TCR beta chain was profiled in a study of a mutant IDH1 vaccine in newly diagnosed glioma. Study-level findings and limits: Pseudoprogression appeared unlinked to shifts in leading peripheral T cell clonotypes. Vaccine-induced immune responses occurred in less than 95% of patients.

In the case of this clone: Antigen unknown.

Germline V lookup: CDR1 DFQATT, CDR2 SNEGSKA (reference sequence). This CDR3 comprises 11 residues. Trimming left V 5 bases short and J 3 bases short, with 7 bases between. Time point: baseline, week 1 (first vaccination visit). This sample's treatment: pre-vaccination baseline after standard-of-care therapy. Donors' newly diagnosed IDH1-mutant WHO grade 3 or 4 astrocytomas lacked nuclear ATRX. Some clones are missing from TCRdb's copy, which holds only in-frame ones; the method was immunoSEQ multiplex PCR. Of about 35,000 clones listed, less than 90% are singletons. This TCR derives from a woman aged 40 to 50 with glioma. Sequenced material: PBMCs, taken from a glioma patient treated with radiotherapy, temozolomide or both. This chain joins TRBV20-1 and TRBJ1-2; D call uncertain. In DNA, the CDR3 is TGCAGTGCTGGGGAGTACTATGGCTACACCTTC. Amino acid sequence: CSAGEYYGYTF.